Presented here are 25 T cell receptor beta chains from one specimen sequenced in a study of control samples from healthy donors and cancer patients. Assay used: immunoSEQ multiplex PCR; TCRdb lists only in-frame clones, some missing. The sample lists 160,000 or so clones; roughly 94% were seen once. Sequenced material: blood. The origin of the receptors is a woman aged 40 to 50 in good health.

The chain joins TRBV18 to TRBJ1-1, with 9 nucleotides matching TRBD1. The germline V gene has CDR1 KGHSH and CDR2 LQKENI. The CDR3 runs to 18 residues. V lost 2 bases, J lost 0 bases, and 10 bases stayed unmatched. The CDR3 bases are TGTGCCAGCTCACCATTACCCGGACAGGGGAAGATGAACACTGAAGCTTTCTTT. Its protein is CASSPLPGQGKMNTEAFF.

This CDR3 reads CASSPGREKGYTF. Written as DNA, the CDR3 is TGTGCCAGCTCACCGGGCCGGGAAAAAGGCTACACCTTC. The chain has TRBV18 and TRBJ1-2, with D hard to call. The V end lost 3 bases, the J end lost 8 bases, and 13 bases lay between the germline ends. The germline CDR1 and CDR2 sequences are KGHSH and LQKENI. The CDR3 contains 13 residues.

The gene calls are TRBV6-5 and TRBJ1-4; D may be TRBD1 (6 bases). CDR3 length: 15 amino acids. V was cut by 0 bases and J by 6 bases, with 11 bases left in between. The V gene's germline CDR1 is MNHEY and CDR2 SVGAGI. DNA of the CDR3: TGTGCCAGCAGTTACTCGGGGGGGGGCTATGAAAAACTGTTTTTT. Translated, it gives CASSYSGGGYEKLFF.

The V and J genes are TRBV14 and TRBJ2-5, with 8 bases matching TRBD2. Germline assignment: CDR1 SGHDN and CDR2 FVKESK. V lost 1 base, J lost 1 base, and 11 bases stayed unmatched. The CDR3 is 18 amino acids. CDR3 sequence (DNA): TGTGCCAGCAGCCAAGGAGAGCGCGGGGGGACTTTCCAAGAGACCCAGTACTTC. Protein: CASSQGERGGTFQETQYF. The full variable domain, in which reference TRBV14 and TRBJ2-5 provide the parts outside the CDR3, is EAGVTQFPSHSVIEKGQTVTLRCDPISGHDNLYWYRRVMGKEIKFLLHFVKESKQDESGMPNNRFLAERTGGTYSTLKVQPAELEDSGVYFCASSQGERGGTFQETQYFGPGTRLLVL.

V gene TRBV29-1 combines with J gene TRBJ1-5, with TRBD1 identical over 9 bases. Looked up from germline, CDR1 is SQVTM and CDR2 is ANQGSEA. After removal of 4 bases from V and 3 bases from J, the junction contained 4 bases not matched to a gene. The CDR3 covers 14 residues. The CDR3 sequence is CSVATGGHNQPQHF. CDR3 DNA: TGCAGCGTTGCTACAGGGGGCCACAATCAGCCCCAGCATTTT.

The chain employs TRBV6-2 or TRBV6-3 and TRBJ2-5; TRBD2 matches at 9 bases. The V gene end was trimmed by 2 bases and the J gene end by 1 base; junction bases not matched to a gene: 2. Germline CDR1 is MNHEY and CDR2 is SVGEGT. The CDR3 runs to 15 residues. CDR3 region: CASSYLAGFQETQYF. The DNA of the CDR3 is TGTGCCAGCAGTTACCTAGCGGGGTTCCAAGAGACCCAGTACTTC.

This sequence joins TRBV19 and TRBJ2-1; the D is unclear. V lost 3 bases, J lost 10 bases, and 16 bases lay in between. The CDR3 consists of 14 residues. The germline V gene has CDR1 LNHDA and CDR2 SQIVND (reference sequence). The CDR3 spells CASSIIGLLTEQFF. The CDR3 DNA reads as TGTGCCAGTAGTATTATCGGGCTACTCACGGAGCAGTTCTTC.

The chain recombines TRBV24-1 with TRBJ1-5; tentatively, D is TRBD1 (6 bases). The CDR3 length is 18 residues. Germline loops: CDR1 KGHDR, CDR2 SFDVKD. V lost 3 bases and J 1 base, leaving 18 bases between the germline ends. CDR3 DNA sequence: TGTGCCACCAGTGATCGCAGGGGAGGTGATGGAAGCAATCAGCCCCAGCATTTT. Translated: CATSDRRGGDGSNQPQHF.

The CDR3 protein is CASSNSGYYGYTF. The CDR3 nucleotides are TGTGCCAGCAGCAATTCCGGGTACTATGGCTACACCTTC. The chain combines TRBV7-6 with TRBJ1-2; D not resolved. Germline CDR1 reads SGHVS; CDR2 reads FNYEAQ. V lost 5 bases, J lost 3 bases, and 10 bases lay in between. The CDR3 consists of 13 residues.

The table lists this clone with a count of one. This chain joins TRBV7-9 and TRBJ1-2; 7 bases agree with TRBD1. V was pared by 4 bases and J by 0 bases, with 5 bases of the junction left unmatched. CDR3 length equals 15 residues. CDR1 and CDR2 from the germline V gene are SEHNR and FQNEAQ (reference sequence). The CDR3 bases are TGTGCCAGCAGCTCAACCGGGACAGCTAACTATGGCTACACCTTC. The encoded protein is CASSSTGTANYGYTF. Full variable domain (remainder filled in from reference TRBV7-9 and TRBJ1-2): DTGVSQNPRHKITKRGQNVTFRCDPISEHNRLYWYRQTLGQGPEFLTYFQNEAQLEKSRLLSDRFSAERPKGSFSTLEIQRTEQGDSAMYLCASSSTGTANYGYTFGSGTRLTVV.

V gene TRBV5-5 combines with J gene TRBJ1-1; the D gene is possibly TRBD1 (5 bases). The CDR3 has 14 amino acids. Germline CDR1 SGHKS, CDR2 YYEKEE (reference sequence). V was pared by 3 bases and J by 3 bases, with 12 bases between. This CDR3 is CASSWGPGDTEAFF. The CDR3 bases are TGTGCCAGCAGCTGGGGCCCGGGGGACACTGAAGCTTTCTTT.

The gene calls are TRBV2 and TRBJ2-1, with TRBD2 identical over 8 bases. This CDR3 contains 12 residues. V shed 2 bases, J shed 13 bases, and the junction held 4 bases outside the gene matches. CDR1 and CDR2 (germline): SNHLY, FYNNEI. The CDR3 here is CASSERGGRQFF. CDR3 sequence (DNA): TGTGCCAGCAGTGAACGGGGGGGACGCCAGTTCTTC.

The chain couples TRBV6-5 to TRBJ2-1; TRBD2 aligns across 8 bases. The CDR3 totals 15 residues. V lost 5 bases, J lost 13 bases, and 16 bases stayed unmatched. Germline CDR1 is MNHEY and CDR2 is SVGAGI. Here the CDR3 DNA reads TGTGCCAGCAGTCCCCCGGGGGGGCGTAATCGGCCTCAGTTCTTC. Translating gives CASSPPGGRNRPQFF.

This clone was observed once. This chain joins TRBV19 and TRBJ1-4, with D possibly being TRBD1 (6 bases). The V end lost 4 bases, the J end lost 0 bases, and 24 bases lay between the germline ends. This CDR3 spans 20 amino acids. CDR1 and CDR2 from the germline V gene are LNHDA and SQIVND (reference sequence). CDR3 sequence: CASSNYGRGRRYATNEKLFF. The CDR3 DNA sequence: TGTGCCAGTAGTAATTACGGGAGGGGGAGAAGATATGCAACTAATGAAAAACTGTTTTTT.

The chain uses TRBV5-1 and TRBJ1-2; 10 nucleotides align to TRBD1. Germline CDR1 SGHRS, CDR2 YFSETQ. The V segment lost 4 bases and the J segment 5 bases; nucleotides outside the gene matches: 2. This CDR3 comprises 13 residues. The CDR3 region has the DNA TGCGCCAGCAGCCGGGGACAGGGGTATGGCTACACCTTC. Its protein is CASSRGQGYGYTF.

The chain employs TRBV9 and TRBJ2-5, with 10 positions matching TRBD1. CDR1 is SGDLS and CDR2 is YYNGEE in the germline V gene. After removal of 3 bases from V and 4 bases from J, the junction contained 9 bases not matched to a gene. The CDR3 is 16 residues long. CDR3 loop: CASSEIWTGGLETQYF. DNA of the CDR3: TGTGCCAGCAGCGAGATATGGACAGGGGGACTAGAGACCCAGTACTTC. Together with reference TRBV9 and TRBJ2-5, the CDR3 gives the full variable domain: DSGVTQTPKHLITATGQRVTLRCSPRSGDLSVYWYQQSLDQGLQFLIQYYNGEERAKGNILERFSAQQFPDLHSELNLSSLELGDSALYFCASSEIWTGGLETQYFGPGTRLLVL.

This sequence joins TRBV5-8 and TRBJ2-7, with D perhaps TRBD1 (6 bases). V was pared by 2 bases and J by 3 bases, with 12 bases between. CDR1 SGHTS and CDR2 YDEGEE come from the germline V gene. The CDR3 sequence is 14 residues long. In DNA form, the CDR3 reads TGTGCCAGCAGCTTTTCAGGGGCCTACTACGAGCAGTACTTC. Its translation is CASSFSGAYYEQYF.

The rearrangement links TRBV19 to TRBJ1-1, with D possibly matching TRBD1 (6 bases). V gave up 6 bases and J gave up 3 bases, with 11 bases separating them. The germline V gene has CDR1 LNHDA and CDR2 SQIVND (reference sequence). The CDR3 extends over 13 amino acids. The CDR3 DNA reads as TGTGCCAGTAGACAGGGATTGGACACTGAAGCTTTCTTT. It specifies CASRQGLDTEAFF.

The chain uses TRBV18 and TRBJ1-1; D is unresolved. The CDR3 is 14 amino acids. Germline V lookup: CDR1 KGHSH, CDR2 LQKENI. The V gene lost 3 bases and the J gene lost 4 bases, with 12 bases spanning the gap. The CDR3 loop reads CASSPDISGTEAFF. In DNA, the CDR3 is TGTGCCAGCTCACCTGACATCTCGGGCACTGAAGCTTTCTTT.

The chain carries TRBV4-2 and TRBJ2-7, with a possible D match to TRBD2 (6 bases). CDR3 size: 16 residues. CDR1 and CDR2 from the germline V gene are LGHNA and YNFKEQ. V was cut by 4 bases and J by 2 bases, with 18 bases left in between. The DNA for the CDR3 is TGTGCCAGCAGCCCGGGGGACGGGGCCTCGGCCTACGAGCAGTACTTC. Amino acid sequence: CASSPGDGASAYEQYF.

Turning to this clone: This sample includes further DNA sequences coding for the same CDR3. V gene TRBV11-2 combines with J gene TRBJ1-1; unclear D gene. Trimming took off 2 bases at V and 1 base at J, with 8 bases between the two ends. The V gene's germline CDR1 is SGHAT and CDR2 FQNNGV. This CDR3 contains 14 residues. DNA for the CDR3: TGTGCCAGCAGCTTAACCCAATCGAACACTGAAGCTTTCTTT. Protein sequence: CASSLTQSNTEAFF.

The chain uses TRBV7-9 and TRBJ1-1; D is unresolved. Germline V gene data show CDR1 as SEHNR and CDR2 as FQNEAQ (reference sequence). The CDR3 runs 14 residues. Trimming removed 2 bases at V and 8 bases at J, with 15 bases between. The CDR3 sequence: CASSLQGPATEAFF. The CDR3 nucleotides read TGTGCCAGCAGCTTACAAGGGCCGGCAACCGAAGCTTTCTTT.

This clone appeared a single time. CDR3 bases: TGTGCCAGCTCACCGCCGGGTGATGGCCAATACGAGCAGTACTTC. Translating gives CASSPPGDGQYEQYF. The chain links TRBV18 to TRBJ2-7; D gene ambiguous. The germline V and J ends were trimmed by 3 bases and 4 bases, with 16 bases remaining between them. Per the germline V gene, CDR1 is KGHSH and CDR2 is LQKENI. This CDR3 spans 15 amino acids.

The V and J genes are TRBV5-5 and TRBJ2-1, with D unresolved. From germline, CDR1 is SGHKS and CDR2 YYEKEE (reference sequence). Trimming removed 5 bases from V and 5 bases from J, with 5 bases in between. The CDR3 loop spans 11 amino acids. This CDR3 reads CASSAHNEQFF. The CDR3 bases are TGTGCCAGCAGTGCCCACAATGAGCAGTTCTTC.

This rearrangement joins TRBV2 to TRBJ1-3; D is unclear. Looked up from germline, CDR1 is SNHLY and CDR2 is FYNNEI. The V end was cut by 4 bases, the J end by 4 bases, with 14 bases between. This CDR3 spans 15 amino acids. The CDR3 loop is CASSGGSSPGNTIYF. The CDR3 DNA is TGTGCCAGCAGTGGAGGATCATCTCCGGGAAACACCATATATTTT.